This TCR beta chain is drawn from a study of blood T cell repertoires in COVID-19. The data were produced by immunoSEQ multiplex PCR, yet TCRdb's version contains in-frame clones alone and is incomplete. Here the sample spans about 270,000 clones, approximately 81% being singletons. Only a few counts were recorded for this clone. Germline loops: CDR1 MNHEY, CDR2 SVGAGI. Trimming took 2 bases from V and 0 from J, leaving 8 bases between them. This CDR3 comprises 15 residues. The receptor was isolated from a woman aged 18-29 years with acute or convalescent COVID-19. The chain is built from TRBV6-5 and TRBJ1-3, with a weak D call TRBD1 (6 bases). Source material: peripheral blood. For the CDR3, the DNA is TGTGCCAGCAGTTACACAGGGCTCTCTGGAAACACCATATATTTT. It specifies CASSYTGLSGNTIYF.